This T cell receptor beta chain is from a study of CD4 T cells in relation to SARS-CoV-2 and coronaviruses. About the study: Crossreactive spike epitopes shared across donors were mapped to their HLA restriction. Study-wide results and caveats: No crossreactivity against non-spike viral proteins was tested here. Monoreactive clones expanded significantly more to SARS-CoV-2 than crossreactive clones did.

Germline CDR1 is MNHEY and CDR2 is SVGAGI. V lost 7 bases and J lost 1; bases outside the gene matches: 5. This CDR3 has 15 amino acids. Deep TCR-beta sequencing used DNA from uncultured naive and memory CD4+ T cells. TCRdb's copy holds only in-frame clones and misses some; the assay was immunoSEQ multiplex PCR. The sample holds about 59,000 clones; around 86% are singletons and the top ten take approximately 1.5%. The table lists this clone with a count of one. What it binds is not known. Before the COVID-19 pandemic, during about 2011-2019, CD4+ T cells were taken from unexposed donors. Material for sequencing was memory CD4+ T cells from PBMCs. The receptor's source is a human donor in good health. The chain couples TRBV6-5 to TRBJ1-5; 9 bases are shared with TRBD1. CDR3 sequence: CASTPDRGSNQPQHF. In DNA, the CDR3 is TGTGCCAGCACCCCAGACAGGGGGAGCAATCAGCCCCAGCATTTT.